The present TCR beta chain was sequenced within a study of blood T cell repertoires in COVID-19 (dated by TCRdb to about 2020). Study-wide context: Collaborator samples came from the United States, Italy and Spain and covered acute and convalescent phases of COVID-19. Sample metadata almost always included a de-identified subject ID, COVID-19 status, age in years and sex. Deeply sampled blood TCRbeta repertoires from subjects exposed to, actively infected with, or recovered from COVID-19 were included in the dataset. The samples were drawn from two sources: the first 160 participants of the ongoing ImmuneRACE study, and 1,200 or so subjects contributed by 6 global collaborators. The repertoires were made available in a free public database intended to serve as a resource for research on the immune response to SARS-CoV-2. The material from the prospective study consisted of cDNA or gDNA derived from T cells, B-cell-depleted T cells, or PBMCs. Where available, HLA class I and class II types were obtained from metadata supplied by the sample provider rather than from assay-based typing. Overall results and qualifications from the work: How much clinical and demographic metadata was included differed by source and by participant, and the metadata was provided uncurated.

Participants in the prospective study were aged about 18 to 95 years, lived in under 30 United States geographic areas, and enrolled through a virtual design. To assign participants to cohorts, the prospective study relied on clinical history that participants themselves reported in a screening survey and a study questionnaire. For ImmuneRACE Cohort 3, a participant was defined as recovered based on two consecutive negative NP/OP PCR tests, clearance by a healthcare professional, or resolution of symptoms. In the prospective study, whole blood, serum and a nasopharyngeal or oropharyngeal swab were collected from each participant by mobile phlebotomists. Prospective study participants could optionally give additional blood draws and questionnaires over an approximately 2-month period. Blood samples from the prospective study were shipped frozen or at room temperature prior to DNA extraction. Of note for this clone: Its binding antigen is unknown. There are no base qualities to consult, and no much larger clone falls within one base.

The germline V gene encodes CDR1 MNHEY and CDR2 SVGAGI. The CDR3 goes from the cysteine to the phenylalanine over 11 residues. Here the CDR3 DNA is all that survives: 33 bases in frame from base 1. At the junction V is shortened by 8 bases and J by 4 bases, with 8 bases in between. TCRbeta CDR3 regions were amplified from genomic DNA by means of the immunoSEQ Assay, a bias-controlled multiplex PCR. On the study's bioinformatics: Within the assay, amplification of reference gene primers was used to estimate how many nucleated cells each sample contained. To quantify the absolute abundance of each unique TCRbeta CDR3 rearrangement, sequence reads were collapsed and filtered. For each sample, productive Simpson clonality was calculated as the square root of Simpson's diversity index across productive rearrangements. Entries here come from immuneACCESS through TCRdb and include only in-frame sequences with V and J called. Some clones fail to appear in such tables; in the studies checked, an unresolved V gene covers under half of the shortfall, and the cause of the remainder is unknown. For V, J and clone size, that table is used; D and trimming come from the DNA. This sample is represented by more than 300,000 clones; 70% to 90% of them were singletons. Approximately 5.4% of the sample lies in the top ten.

This sequence originates from a woman aged 25 to 39 who had recovered from COVID-19. The sample comprised PBMCs or T cells enriched from blood (not recorded which). The sequence is built from TRBV6-5 and TRBJ1-2, with the identity of the D gene unclear. The DNA is TGTGCCAGCCATGCGGGCTATGGCTACACCTTC. Translated, this is CASHAGYGYTF.